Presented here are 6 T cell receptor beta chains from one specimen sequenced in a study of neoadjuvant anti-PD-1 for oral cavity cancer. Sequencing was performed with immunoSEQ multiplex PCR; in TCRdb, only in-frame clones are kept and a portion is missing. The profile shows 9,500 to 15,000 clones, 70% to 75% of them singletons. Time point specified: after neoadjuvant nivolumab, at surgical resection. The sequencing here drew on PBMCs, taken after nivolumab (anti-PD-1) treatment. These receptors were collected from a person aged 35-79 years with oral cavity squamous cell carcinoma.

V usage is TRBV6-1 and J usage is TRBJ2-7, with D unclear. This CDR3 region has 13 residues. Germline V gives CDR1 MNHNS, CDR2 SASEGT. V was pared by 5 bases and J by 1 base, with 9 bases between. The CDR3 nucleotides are TGTGCCAGCAGTCCCAGAGTATCCTACGAGCAGTACTTC. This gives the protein CASSPRVSYEQYF.

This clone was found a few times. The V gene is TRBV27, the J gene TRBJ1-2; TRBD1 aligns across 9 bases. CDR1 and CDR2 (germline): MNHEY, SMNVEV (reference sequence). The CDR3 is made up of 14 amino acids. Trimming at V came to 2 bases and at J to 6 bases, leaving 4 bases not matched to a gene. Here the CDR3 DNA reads TGTGCCAGCAGTTTAAACAGGGGGCTTGATGGCTACACCTTC. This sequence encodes CASSLNRGLDGYTF.

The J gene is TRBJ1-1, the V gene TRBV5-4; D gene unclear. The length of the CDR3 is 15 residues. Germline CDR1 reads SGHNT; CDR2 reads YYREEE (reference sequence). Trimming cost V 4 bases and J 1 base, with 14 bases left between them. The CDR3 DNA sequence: TGTGCCAGCAGCACTGATACCCGGGGGAACACTGAAGCTTTCTTT. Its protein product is CASSTDTRGNTEAFF.

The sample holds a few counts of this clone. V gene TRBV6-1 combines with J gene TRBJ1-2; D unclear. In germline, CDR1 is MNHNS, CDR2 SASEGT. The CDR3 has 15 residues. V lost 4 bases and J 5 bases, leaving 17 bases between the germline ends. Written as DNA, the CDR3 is TGTGCCAGCAGTGGTTCGAGGGTTTTCAGTTATGGCTACACCTTC. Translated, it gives CASSGSRVFSYGYTF.

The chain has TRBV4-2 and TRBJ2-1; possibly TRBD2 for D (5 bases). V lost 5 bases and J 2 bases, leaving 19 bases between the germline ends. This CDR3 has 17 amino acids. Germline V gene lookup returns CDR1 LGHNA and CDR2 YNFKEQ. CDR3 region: CASSSLTLKRPYNEQFF. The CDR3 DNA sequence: TGTGCCAGCAGCTCCCTCACCCTCAAGCGGCCCTACAATGAGCAGTTCTTC.

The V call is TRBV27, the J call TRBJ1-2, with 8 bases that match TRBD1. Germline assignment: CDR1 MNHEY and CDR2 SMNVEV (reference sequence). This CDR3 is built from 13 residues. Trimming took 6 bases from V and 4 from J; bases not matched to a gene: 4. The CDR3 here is CASSLDRAYGYTF. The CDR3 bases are TGTGCCAGCAGCCTGGACAGGGCCTATGGCTACACCTTC.